The 18 T cell receptor beta chains presented below share a single source sample, sequenced in a study of blood T cell repertoires in COVID-19. Method: immunoSEQ multiplex PCR; TCRdb's copy keeps in-frame clones and lacks some. The table shows under 150,000 clones, with less than 85% occurring only once. Input material: peripheral blood. These receptors all stem from an elderly woman with acute or convalescent COVID-19.

This chain links TRBV7-9 with TRBJ1-1; D is unresolved. The V end was cut by 2 bases, the J end by 5 bases, with 9 bases between. The CDR3 is 13 residues long. Germline assignment: CDR1 SEHNR and CDR2 FQNEAQ (reference sequence). This CDR3 reads CASSLLARTEAFF. The CDR3 DNA follows: TGTGCCAGCAGCTTATTGGCCCGTACTGAAGCTTTCTTT. The entire variable domain, with the rest obtained from reference TRBV7-9 and TRBJ1-1, is as follows: DTGVSQNPRHKITKRGQNVTFRCDPISEHNRLYWYRQTLGQGPEFLTYFQNEAQLEKSRLLSDRFSAERPKGSFSTLEIQRTEQGDSAMYLCASSLLARTEAFFGQGTRLTVV.

This chain joins TRBV6-6 and TRBJ1-1, with a possible D match to TRBD1 (6 bases). V lost 6 bases and J 7 bases, leaving 15 bases between the germline ends. The CDR3 runs to 13 residues. Germline CDR1 is MNHNY and CDR2 is SVGAGI (reference sequence). For the CDR3, the DNA is TGTGCCAGCAGCCATATCCCAGGGGTTGAAGCTTTCTTT. Protein product: CASSHIPGVEAFF.

This clone came up a few times. This rearrangement joins TRBV7-8 to TRBJ1-2; TRBD1 matches at 7 bases. The CDR3 is 14 residues long. Germline trimming cut 4 bases from V and 8 bases from J; bases unmatched to any gene: 10. The germline gives CDR1 SGHVS, CDR2 FQNEAQ. The CDR3 DNA follows: TGTGCCAGCAGCTCGCAGGGGGTCGCCCTGGGCTACACCTTC. This encodes CASSSQGVALGYTF.

The chain has TRBV15 and TRBJ1-6; 10 bases agree with TRBD1. Germline CDR1 and CDR2: LNHNV and YYDKDF (reference sequence). The CDR3 covers 15 residues. J was trimmed by 11 bases and V by 1 base; bases with no gene match: 5. In DNA, the CDR3 is TGTGCCACCAGCAGAGCAGACAGGGGGCGTACACCCCTCCACTTT. It codes for CATSRADRGRTPLHF.

V is TRBV11-2 and J is TRBJ2-7; 8 positions agree with TRBD1. Trimming removed 6 bases from V and 7 bases from J; junction bases left unmatched: 11. Germline-derived CDR1 and CDR2 are SGHAT and FQNNGV. CDR3 size: 14 residues. The CDR3 DNA is TGTGCCAGCAGTAGGGTGGACAGGGCTGGGGAGCAGTACTTC. This codes for CASSRVDRAGEQYF.

CDR3 in DNA: TGTGCCTGGAGTGTAAAGGGGCCAGACCTAGCTTTCTTT. Translated: CAWSVKGPDLAFF. The chain combines TRBV30 with TRBJ1-1; possible D gene TRBD1, 5 bases. The CDR3 runs to 13 residues. Per the germline V gene, CDR1 is GTSNPN and CDR2 is SVGIG (reference sequence). Trimming cost V 0 bases and J 10 bases, with 15 bases left between them.

The V gene is TRBV18, the J gene TRBJ1-6; D call uncertain. The germline V gene encodes CDR1 KGHSH and CDR2 LQKENI. The CDR3 covers 13 residues. V was cut by 2 bases and J by 13 bases, with 12 bases left in between. The CDR3 loop is CASSPEVPEPLHF. The CDR3 nucleotides are TGTGCCAGCTCACCAGAGGTTCCTGAGCCCCTCCACTTT.

This chain uses TRBV30 with TRBJ1-2, with 8 bases identical to TRBD1. Germline assignment: CDR1 GTSNPN and CDR2 SVGIG (reference sequence). Losses at the gene ends were 8 bases for V and 4 bases for J; bases not matched to a gene: 15. This CDR3 contains 15 residues. The CDR3 loop is CARSLAQGAGYGYTF. The CDR3 coding sequence is TGTGCCCGCTCACTAGCTCAGGGGGCGGGCTATGGCTACACCTTC. The whole variable domain, remainder taken from reference TRBV30 and TRBJ1-2, is SQTIHQWPATLVQPVGSPLSLECTVEGTSNPNLYWYRQAAGRGLQLLFYSVGIGQISSEVPQNLSASRPQDRQFILSSKKLLLSDSGFYLCARSLAQGAGYGYTFGSGTRLTVV.

This chain joins TRBV7-2 and TRBJ1-1; 8 bases agree with TRBD1. The CDR3 length is 15 residues. CDR1 is SGHTA, CDR2 FQGNSA, per germline. Losses at the gene ends were 5 bases for V and 0 bases for J; bases not matched to a gene: 5. The CDR3 reads CASSLGTGLNTEAFF. For the CDR3, the DNA is TGTGCCAGCAGCCTCGGGACAGGTTTGAACACTGAAGCTTTCTTT.

The chain employs TRBV7-8 and TRBJ2-1; D unresolved. The germline V gene encodes CDR1 SGHVS and CDR2 FQNEAQ. Trimming cost V 1 base and J 6 bases, with 7 bases left between them. The CDR3 covers 13 residues. CDR3 protein: CASSLVLTNEQFF. The DNA for the CDR3 is TGTGCCAGCAGCTTAGTTCTAACCAATGAGCAGTTCTTC.

J is TRBJ1-4 and V is TRBV5-4; 10 nucleotides line up with TRBD1. CDR3 length: 15 amino acids. CDR1 and CDR2 (germline): SGHNT, YYREEE (reference sequence). V shed 6 bases, J shed 1 base, and the junction held 3 bases outside the gene matches. CDR3 sequence: CASTRDRGTNEKLFF. For the CDR3, the DNA is TGTGCCAGCACCCGGGACAGGGGAACTAATGAAAAACTGTTTTTT. The full variable domain, its missing parts supplied by reference TRBV5-4 and TRBJ1-4, is ETGVTQSPTHLIKTRGQQVTLRCSSQSGHNTVSWYQQALGQGPQFIFQYYREEENGRGNFPPRFSGLQFPNYSSELNVNALELDDSALYLCASTRDRGTNEKLFFGSGTQLSVL.

This sequence joins TRBV7-6 and TRBJ2-5, with 12 positions matching TRBD2. V was clipped by 0 bases and J by 3 bases; unmatched bases: 11. CDR1 and CDR2 from the germline V gene are SGHVS and FNYEAQ. CDR3 length: 19 amino acids. CDR3: CASSLAPLAGGPKEETQYF. Written as DNA, the CDR3 is TGTGCCAGCAGCTTAGCGCCACTAGCGGGAGGACCTAAAGAAGAGACCCAGTACTTC.

This clone was seen many times. The J gene is TRBJ2-1, the V gene TRBV15; 9 bases agree with TRBD2. The CDR3 is 15 residues long. From germline, CDR1 is LNHNV and CDR2 YYDKDF (reference sequence). Germline trimming cut 6 bases from V and 6 bases from J; bases unmatched to any gene: 9. The CDR3 here is CATRDIAGVGNEQFF. The CDR3 DNA reads TGTGCCACCAGGGATATAGCGGGAGTCGGCAATGAGCAGTTCTTC.

The chain combines TRBV27 with TRBJ2-1; TRBD2 aligns across 7 bases. Germline assignment: CDR1 MNHEY and CDR2 SMNVEV (reference sequence). CDR3 size: 16 residues. J gave up 0 bases and V 8 bases, and 10 bases lay outside the gene matches. The CDR3 DNA reads as TGTGCCAGCCGAGGGAGGGCAGCTAGCTCCTACAATGAGCAGTTCTTC. Amino acid sequence: CASRGRAASSYNEQFF.

This sequence joins TRBV7-9 and TRBJ2-1; TRBD2 aligns across 7 bases. CDR1 SEHNR and CDR2 FQNEAQ come from the germline V gene (reference sequence). The ends lost 3 bases at V and 2 bases at J; junction bases unmatched: 4. The CDR3 covers 15 residues. CDR3 bases: TGTGCCAGCAGCTTGAGCGGGGAACCCTACAATGAGCAGTTCTTC. This codes for CASSLSGEPYNEQFF.

The chain employs TRBV2 and TRBJ2-7; weak D call: TRBD2 (6 bases). The CDR3 is 14 amino acids. The V gene lost 4 bases and the J gene lost 3 bases, with 13 bases spanning the gap. Germline CDR1 SNHLY, CDR2 FYNNEI. CDR3 nucleotide sequence: TGTGCCAGCAGTGGCGGAGGGCAAAGCTACGAGCAGTACTTC. The encoded protein is CASSGGGQSYEQYF.

The J gene is TRBJ1-2, the V gene TRBV5-8; TRBD1 might be the D (5 bases). The V and J ends lost 2 bases and 7 bases respectively, with 9 bases between them. The CDR3 has 12 residues. Germline V gene lookup returns CDR1 SGHTS and CDR2 YDEGEE. The chain's CDR3 is CASSFRQGGYTF. CDR3 DNA: TGTGCCAGCAGCTTCCGTCAGGGTGGCTACACCTTC.

The chain recombines TRBV5-1 with TRBJ1-5; 8 bases fit TRBD1. Germline-derived CDR1 and CDR2 are SGHRS and YFSETQ. The V and J ends lost 0 bases and 6 bases, in that order; junction bases with no gene match: 5. This CDR3 contains 15 residues. CDR3 sequence reads: CASSLDGTGFQPQHF. The CDR3 DNA reads TGCGCCAGCAGCTTGGACGGGACAGGATTTCAGCCCCAGCATTTT.